One sample yielded the 17 T cell receptor beta chains listed below, sequenced in a study of cytomegalovirus exposure and HLA in healthy donors. Both 60 Vbeta primers and 13 Jbeta primers went into the PCR. Measured with immunoSEQ multiplex PCR; TCRdb has only the in-frame clones, and not every one. The table lists over 90,000 clones, 73% of them singletons, with 3.5% to 4.5% in the top ten. The specimen was PBMCs. These receptors were collected from a man aged 35 to 55 in good health and CMV-seronegative.

This rearrangement joins TRBV5-1 to TRBJ1-3; D might be TRBD1 (5 bases). V dropped 6 bases and J dropped 4 bases, with 14 bases sitting between them. Germline V gene sequence: CDR1 SGHRS, CDR2 YFSETQ. CDR3 length: 14 residues. The CDR3 DNA follows: TGCGCCAGCACCCTCGGGGGATCCGGAAACACCATATATTTT. Its translation: CASTLGGSGNTIYF. Filled out from reference TRBV5-1 and TRBJ1-3, the complete variable domain reads KAGVTQTPRYLIKTRGQQVTLSCSPISGHRSVSWYQQTPGQGLQFLFEYFSETQRNKGNFPGRFSGRQFSNSRSEMNVSTLELGDSALYLCASTLGGSGNTIYFGEGSWLTVV.

The chain employs TRBV10-3 and TRBJ1-5; 9 bases fit TRBD1. The CDR3 sequence is 13 residues long. CDR1 and CDR2 (germline): ENHRY, SYGVKD. J lost 4 bases, V lost 6 bases, and 1 base had no gene match. The CDR3 nucleotides read TGTGCCATCAGACAGGGGGCGAATCAGCCCCAGCATTTT. It is translated as CAIRQGANQPQHF.

The chain uses TRBV4-2 and TRBJ2-5; 8 nucleotides agree with TRBD2. Germline V gene data show CDR1 as LGHNA and CDR2 as YNFKEQ. There are 16 residues in the CDR3. The ends lost 3 bases at V and 4 bases at J; junction bases unmatched: 10. The CDR3 sequence is CASSQPFSGGVETQYF. In DNA form, the CDR3 reads TGTGCCAGCAGCCAGCCCTTCAGCGGGGGCGTAGAGACCCAGTACTTC.

The V call is TRBV7-2, the J call TRBJ2-7; 7 nucleotides match TRBD1. The CDR3 covers 16 residues. The V gene's germline CDR1 is SGHTA and CDR2 FQGNSA. The J segment lost 2 bases and the V segment lost 5 bases, leaving 12 bases of the junction unmatched. CDR3 coding DNA: TGTGCCAGCAGCGAACCGGGACAGACGTCGACCTACGAGCAGTACTTC. This gives the protein CASSEPGQTSTYEQYF.

This clone appeared a few times. This sequence joins TRBV5-1 and TRBJ2-5; tentative D call: TRBD2 (6 bases). Germline V gene lookup returns CDR1 SGHRS and CDR2 YFSETQ. V lost 4 bases, J lost 3 bases, and 16 bases lay in between. The CDR3 has 15 residues. CDR3 amino acids: CASSDLSGGEETQYF. In nucleotides, the CDR3 is TGCGCCAGCAGCGACCTGTCCGGCGGGGAAGAGACCCAGTACTTC.

The chain links TRBV11-3 to TRBJ2-2; no reliable D call. CDR3 length equals 13 residues. Trimming left V 0 bases short and J 4 bases short, with 3 bases between. In germline, CDR1 is SGHNT, CDR2 YENEEA. The DNA of the CDR3 is TGTGCCAGCAGCTTAGAAGCCACCGGGGAGCTGTTTTTT. Its translation: CASSLEATGELFF.

The J gene is TRBJ1-1, the V gene TRBV13; 7 bases are shared with TRBD1. Losses at the gene ends were 4 bases for V and 10 bases for J; bases not matched to a gene: 6. The CDR3 contains 12 residues. From germline, CDR1 is PRHDT and CDR2 FYEKMQ (reference sequence). This CDR3 reads CASSSRRQGAFF. The CDR3 DNA reads TGTGCCAGCAGCTCTCGAAGACAGGGAGCTTTCTTT. The variable domain in full, completed from reference TRBV13 and TRBJ1-1, reads AAGVIQSPRHLIKEKRETATLKCYPIPRHDTVYWYQQGPGQDPQFLISFYEKMQSDKGSIPDRFSAQQFSDYHSELNMSSLELGDSALYFCASSSRRQGAFFGQGTRLTVV.

This chain links TRBV6-5 with TRBJ2-3; the D is unclear. CDR3 length equals 13 residues. Per germline, CDR1 MNHEY and CDR2 SVGAGI. V shed 7 bases and J shed 2 bases, with 10 bases lying between them. DNA for the CDR3: TGTGCCAGCAAAGCCAGGTTCACAGATACGCAGTATTTT. This sequence encodes CASKARFTDTQYF.

The chain recombines TRBV27 with TRBJ2-1, with 7 bases fitting TRBD2. The CDR3 length is 14 residues. Trimming at V came to 3 bases and at J to 9 bases, leaving 8 bases not matched to a gene. From germline, CDR1 is MNHEY and CDR2 SMNVEV (reference sequence). As DNA, the CDR3 is TGTGCCAGCAGTTTGGGGGGGGGAGGTCCTGAGCAGTTCTTC. Protein: CASSLGGGGPEQFF.

The V call is TRBV27, the J call TRBJ1-5, with a tentative D call TRBD1 (6 bases). This CDR3 spans 12 amino acids. Germline-derived CDR1 and CDR2 are MNHEY and SMNVEV (reference sequence). V was shortened by 3 bases and J by 7 bases, with 7 bases between the two germline ends. CDR3 protein: CASSFTGQPQHF. The CDR3, as DNA: TGTGCCAGCAGTTTCACAGGGCAGCCCCAGCATTTT.

V gene TRBV7-9 combines with J gene TRBJ1-3; D is unresolved. This CDR3 has 15 residues. Germline V gene sequence: CDR1 SEHNR, CDR2 FQNEAQ (reference sequence). The germline V and J ends were trimmed by 4 bases and 2 bases, with 12 bases remaining between them. In nucleotides, the CDR3 is TGTGCCAGCAGCTCCCCCAGAATGCCTGGAAACACCATATATTTT. Amino acids: CASSSPRMPGNTIYF.

The chain joins TRBV30 to TRBJ2-7, with a tentative D call TRBD1 (5 bases). Trimming pared 4 bases from V and 5 bases from J, leaving 24 bases between. Germline-derived CDR1 and CDR2 are GTSNPN and SVGIG (reference sequence). The CDR3 consists of 16 residues. This CDR3 is CAWTPLGQEYLDEQYF. In DNA form, the CDR3 reads TGTGCCTGGACCCCATTGGGGCAGGAATATTTGGACGAGCAGTACTTC.

This clone appeared a single time. V gene TRBV6-1 combines with J gene TRBJ2-7; weak D call: TRBD1 (5 bases). Germline CDR1 and CDR2: MNHNS and SASEGT. This CDR3 comprises 14 residues. V was trimmed by 0 bases and J by 3 bases, leaving 9 bases between them. CDR3 protein: CASSEADSFYEQYF. In DNA, the CDR3 is TGTGCCAGCAGTGAAGCCGACAGTTTCTACGAGCAGTACTTC.

This clone appeared a single time. This sequence joins TRBV6-1 and TRBJ1-1; 7 nucleotides line up with TRBD1. Trimming at V came to 0 bases and at J to 10 bases, leaving 11 bases not matched to a gene. Germline V CDR1 and CDR2: MNHNS, SASEGT. The CDR3 has 15 amino acids. The CDR3 DNA sequence: TGTGCCAGCAGTGAAGCCGGGACAGCTTGGCGGAGAGCTTTCTTT. This gives the protein CASSEAGTAWRRAFF.

This clone has more than one count but fewer than ten. The V and J genes are TRBV28 and TRBJ2-7; TRBD1 aligns across 7 bases. Trimming removed 4 bases from V and 2 bases from J; junction bases left unmatched: 2. There are 13 residues in the CDR3. Germline V gene data show CDR1 as MDHEN and CDR2 as SYDVKM. The CDR3 reads CASSSGQTYEQYF. Here the CDR3 DNA reads TGTGCCAGCAGTTCGGGACAGACCTACGAGCAGTACTTC.

The rearrangement uses TRBV11-2 and TRBJ2-2; D is perhaps TRBD2 (6 bases). Trimming took 1 base from V and 7 from J, leaving 10 bases between them. The germline V gene has CDR1 SGHAT and CDR2 FQNNGV. The CDR3 sequence is 14 residues long. The DNA for the CDR3 is TGTGCCAGCAGCTTAGTAGCGGCCGGCGGGGAGCTGTTTTTT. It codes for CASSLVAAGGELFF. The full variable domain, completed using reference TRBV11-2 and TRBJ2-2, is EAGVAQSPRYKIIEKRQSVAFWCNPISGHATLYWYQQILGQGPKLLIQFQNNGVVDDSQLPKDRFSAERLKGVDSTLKIQPAKLEDSAVYLCASSLVAAGGELFFGEGSRLTVL.

The J gene is TRBJ1-3, the V gene TRBV2, with D uncertain. The CDR3 spans 13 residues. V gave up 11 bases and J gave up 0 bases, with 11 bases separating them. CDR1 and CDR2 (germline): SNHLY, FYNNEI. The CDR3 region is CALQFRSGNTIYF. DNA for the CDR3: TGTGCCTTACAGTTCCGCTCTGGAAACACCATATATTTT.